Listed below are T cell receptor beta chains from one sample, sequenced in a study of cytomegalovirus exposure and HLA in healthy donors. Repertoires were generated with immunoSEQ multiplex PCR, while TCRdb's copy carries only in-frame clones and drops some. The profile shows some 110,000 clones, around 88% of them singletons. Sequenced: PBMCs. These receptors all stem from a man aged 18 to 30 in good health and CMV-seronegative. Both conserved end residues are part of each CDR3. D genes are given only for firm matches. Clone size is stated in some rows and not others, as once, few, many or a class when expanded.

d_gene: .
abundance: once
v_gene: TRBV28
j_gene: TRBJ1-5
CDR3aa: CASSSRRGIQPQHF
CDR3nt: TGTGCCAGCAGTTCGAGGAGGGGCATTCAGCCCCAGCATTTT

d_gene: TRBD1
abundance: .
v_gene: TRBV5-1
j_gene: TRBJ1-5
CDR3aa: CASSLGQGGRPQHF
CDR3nt: TGCGCCAGCAGCTTGGGACAGGGGGGCAGGCCCCAGCATTTT

d_gene: .
abundance: .
v_gene: TRBV7-8
j_gene: TRBJ2-4
CDR3aa: CASSLGTEGNIQYF
CDR3nt: TGTGCCAGCAGCTTAGGTACAGAGGGAAACATTCAGTACTTC

d_gene: .
abundance: .
v_gene: TRBV28
j_gene: TRBJ2-7
CDR3aa: CASSTTTRPSYEQYF
CDR3nt: TGTGCCAGCAGTACCACTACAAGACCTAGTTACGAGCAGTACTTC

d_gene: TRBD1
abundance: .
v_gene: TRBV6-5
j_gene: TRBJ1-2
CDR3aa: CASSYSGQGWGYTF
CDR3nt: TGTGCCAGCAGTTACTCGGGACAGGGGTGGGGCTACACCTTC

d_gene: .
abundance: .
v_gene: TRBV11-3
j_gene: TRBJ2-1
CDR3aa: CASSFTAALSYNEQFF
CDR3nt: TGTGCCAGCAGCTTTACAGCGGCCCTCTCCTACAATGAGCAGTTCTTC

d_gene: .
abundance: .
v_gene: TRBV6-6
j_gene: TRBJ1-5
CDR3aa: CASSYTYGGNQPQHF
CDR3nt: TGTGCCAGCAGTTACACTTACGGGGGTAATCAGCCCCAGCATTTT

d_gene: .
abundance: .
v_gene: TRBV6-1
j_gene: TRBJ2-1
CDR3aa: CASSEEDARGYNEQFF
CDR3nt: TGTGCCAGCAGTGAAGAAGATGCACGAGGGTACAATGAGCAGTTCTTC

d_gene: .
abundance: .
v_gene: TRBV7-6
j_gene: TRBJ2-1
CDR3aa: CASSPVQTSSYNEQFF
CDR3nt: TGTGCCAGCAGCCCCGTTCAGACAAGCTCCTACAATGAGCAGTTCTTC

d_gene: TRBD2
abundance: .
v_gene: TRBV18
j_gene: TRBJ2-7
CDR3aa: CASSQGLDYEQYF
CDR3nt: TGTGCCAGCTCACAGGGACTAGACTACGAGCAGTACTTC

d_gene: .
abundance: .
v_gene: TRBV9
j_gene: TRBJ1-3
CDR3aa: CASREGYYSGNTIYF
CDR3nt: TGTGCCAGCAGGGAGGGTTACTACTCTGGAAACACCATATATTTT

d_gene: .
abundance: .
v_gene: TRBV27
j_gene: TRBJ2-1
CDR3aa: CASSGENRNEQFF
CDR3nt: TGTGCCAGCTCGGGGGAAAATCGTAATGAGCAGTTCTTC

d_gene: .
abundance: .
v_gene: TRBV13
j_gene: TRBJ2-7
CDR3aa: CASSGTSLGEQYF
CDR3nt: TGTGCCAGCAGCGGCACTAGCCTGGGAGAGCAGTACTTC

d_gene: .
abundance: few
v_gene: TRBV6-5
j_gene: TRBJ1-6
CDR3aa: CASSYSGRVDSPLHF
CDR3nt: TGTGCCAGCAGTTACTCCGGCAGGGTTGACTCACCCCTCCACTTT

d_gene: .
abundance: once
v_gene: TRBV5-6
j_gene: TRBJ2-1
CDR3aa: CASSLGDTRYNEQFF
CDR3nt: TGTGCCAGCAGCCTGGGGGACACCCGTTACAATGAGCAGTTCTTC

d_gene: TRBD2
abundance: .
v_gene: TRBV9
j_gene: TRBJ2-7
CDR3aa: CASSPGTSGTPSSYEQYF
CDR3nt: TGTGCCAGCAGCCCGGGGACTAGCGGGACTCCCAGCTCCTACGAGCAGTACTTC

d_gene: .
abundance: .
v_gene: TRBV27
j_gene: TRBJ2-4
CDR3aa: CASSVTTGLAKNIQYF
CDR3nt: TGTGCCAGCAGTGTAACGACAGGACTAGCCAAAAACATTCAGTACTTC

d_gene: .
abundance: once
v_gene: TRBV27
j_gene: TRBJ1-5
CDR3aa: CASGRTTDSNQPQHF
CDR3nt: TGTGCCAGCGGCAGGACAACGGATAGCAATCAGCCCCAGCATTTT

d_gene: TRBD1
abundance: few
v_gene: TRBV14
j_gene: TRBJ2-7
CDR3aa: CASSQMPGQGSGSSYEQYF
CDR3nt: TGTGCCAGCAGCCAAATGCCGGGACAGGGTTCGGGTTCCTCCTACGAGCAGTACTTC

d_gene: TRBD1
abundance: once
v_gene: TRBV27
j_gene: TRBJ2-1
CDR3aa: CASSFRVTGGFYNEQFF
CDR3nt: TGTGCCAGCAGTTTCCGTGTGACAGGGGGCTTCTACAATGAGCAGTTCTTC

d_gene: .
abundance: few
v_gene: TRBV5-4
j_gene: TRBJ2-1
CDR3aa: CASSLAGVYEQFF
CDR3nt: TGTGCCAGCAGCTTGGCAGGTGTATATGAGCAGTTCTTC

d_gene: .
abundance: .
v_gene: TRBV6-6
j_gene: TRBJ1-2
CDR3aa: CASTPGQFNYGYTF
CDR3nt: TGTGCCAGCACGCCAGGACAGTTTAACTATGGCTACACCTTC

d_gene: TRBD1
abundance: .
v_gene: TRBV6-1
j_gene: TRBJ2-1
CDR3aa: CASSEMRRTGVGNEQFF
CDR3nt: TGTGCCAGCAGTGAAATGAGGCGGACAGGGGTCGGCAATGAGCAGTTCTTC

d_gene: TRBD1
abundance: few
v_gene: TRBV7-9
j_gene: TRBJ1-6
CDR3aa: CASSQDRAGSPLHF
CDR3nt: TGTGCCAGCAGCCAAGACAGGGCTGGTTCACCCCTCCACTTT

d_gene: TRBD2
abundance: .
v_gene: TRBV5-4
j_gene: TRBJ2-3
CDR3aa: CASSLRLAGKSDTQYF
CDR3nt: TGTGCCAGCAGCCTCCGACTAGCGGGAAAATCAGATACGCAGTATTTT

d_gene: TRBD2
abundance: once
v_gene: TRBV12-5
j_gene: TRBJ2-7
CDR3aa: CASGLATLAGVRHEQYF
CDR3nt: TGTGCTAGTGGTTTGGCCACCCTAGCGGGAGTTAGGCACGAGCAGTACTTC

d_gene: .
abundance: .
v_gene: TRBV9
j_gene: TRBJ2-7
CDR3aa: CASSVTASYEQYF
CDR3nt: TGTGCCAGCAGCGTAACAGCTTCCTACGAGCAGTACTTC

d_gene: .
abundance: .
v_gene: TRBV7-2
j_gene: TRBJ2-7
CDR3aa: CASSFGGEQYF
CDR3nt: TGTGCCAGCAGCTTCGGGGGCGAGCAGTACTTC

d_gene: TRBD1
abundance: .
v_gene: TRBV6-5
j_gene: TRBJ2-3
CDR3aa: CASSRRQGATDTQYF
CDR3nt: TGTGCCAGCAGCCGAAGACAGGGCGCCACAGATACGCAGTATTTT

d_gene: TRBD2
abundance: .
v_gene: TRBV29-1
j_gene: TRBJ2-3
CDR3aa: CSVEGSGGAGTDTQYF
CDR3nt: TGCAGCGTTGAGGGTAGCGGGGGGGCCGGCACAGATACGCAGTATTTT

d_gene: .
abundance: .
v_gene: TRBV6-1
j_gene: TRBJ2-3
CDR3aa: CASSLDWSTDTQYF
CDR3nt: TGTGCCAGCAGTTTAGATTGGAGCACAGATACGCAGTATTTT

d_gene: TRBD2
abundance: once
v_gene: TRBV11-3
j_gene: TRBJ2-3
CDR3aa: CASSQGGTTDTQYF
CDR3nt: TGTGCCAGCAGCCAGGGAGGGACCACAGATACGCAGTATTTT

d_gene: .
abundance: .
v_gene: TRBV28
j_gene: TRBJ2-7
CDR3aa: CASSLIGAAHEQYF
CDR3nt: TGTGCCAGCAGTTTAATTGGGGCGGCTCACGAGCAGTACTTC

d_gene: TRBD1
abundance: .
v_gene: TRBV5-1
j_gene: TRBJ1-5
CDR3aa: CASSLGQGLDQPQHF
CDR3nt: TGCGCCAGCAGCTTAGGACAGGGTCTCGATCAGCCCCAGCATTTT

d_gene: .
abundance: .
v_gene: TRBV27
j_gene: TRBJ2-7
CDR3aa: CASSLKDSLAQTYEQYF
CDR3nt: TGTGCCAGCAGTTTAAAGGATTCCCTAGCGCAAACCTACGAGCAGTACTTC

d_gene: .
abundance: .
v_gene: TRBV28
j_gene: TRBJ2-5
CDR3aa: CASSYGQGRETQYF
CDR3nt: TGTGCCAGCAGTTACGGGCAGGGAAGGGAGACCCAGTACTTC

d_gene: .
abundance: .
v_gene: TRBV27
j_gene: TRBJ2-2
CDR3aa: CASSYNTGELFF
CDR3nt: TGTGCCAGCAGCTATAACACCGGGGAGCTGTTTTTT

d_gene: TRBD1
abundance: .
v_gene: TRBV28
j_gene: TRBJ1-5
CDR3aa: CASRRTGENQPQHF
CDR3nt: TGTGCCAGCAGACGGACAGGGGAGAATCAGCCCCAGCATTTT

d_gene: TRBD2
abundance: few
v_gene: TRBV6-5
j_gene: TRBJ2-7
CDR3aa: CASSQSSGAYEQYF
CDR3nt: TGTGCCAGCAGCCAATCTAGCGGAGCCTACGAGCAGTACTTC

d_gene: TRBD1
abundance: .
v_gene: TRBV2
j_gene: TRBJ1-3
CDR3aa: CASRPDRDRVNSGNTIYF
CDR3nt: TGTGCCAGCAGACCCGACCGGGACAGGGTTAACTCTGGAAACACCATATATTTT

d_gene: TRBD1
abundance: .
v_gene: TRBV7-2
j_gene: TRBJ1-4
CDR3aa: CASSLQGAGEKLFF
CDR3nt: TGTGCCAGCAGTTTACAGGGGGCGGGGGAAAAACTGTTTTTT

d_gene: .
abundance: .
v_gene: TRBV28
j_gene: TRBJ1-5
CDR3aa: CASSFRSSRVMPQHF
CDR3nt: TGTGCCAGCAGTTTTCGGTCCAGCAGGGTAATGCCCCAGCATTTT

d_gene: .
abundance: .
v_gene: TRBV11-3
j_gene: TRBJ1-1
CDR3aa: CASSLSEINTEAFF
CDR3nt: TGTGCCAGCAGCTTAAGCGAAATCAACACTGAAGCTTTCTTT

d_gene: TRBD1
abundance: .
v_gene: TRBV7-2
j_gene: TRBJ1-5
CDR3aa: CASSLAGQGAKQPQHF
CDR3nt: TGTGCCAGCAGCTTAGCGGGACAGGGGGCTAAACAGCCCCAGCATTTT

d_gene: TRBD2
abundance: .
v_gene: TRBV18
j_gene: TRBJ2-2
CDR3aa: CASSPTGGTTGELFF
CDR3nt: TGTGCCAGCTCACCAACGGGGGGGACGACCGGGGAGCTGTTTTTT

d_gene: .
abundance: .
v_gene: TRBV4-1
j_gene: TRBJ1-5
CDR3aa: CASSQDPGPAQPQHF
CDR3nt: TGCGCCAGCAGCCAAGATCCTGGGCCAGCTCAGCCCCAGCATTTT

d_gene: TRBD1
abundance: .
v_gene: TRBV18
j_gene: TRBJ1-1
CDR3aa: CASSRGQGVTEAFF
CDR3nt: TGTGCCAGCTCACGCGGACAGGGGGTTACTGAAGCTTTCTTT

d_gene: .
abundance: .
v_gene: TRBV7-2
j_gene: TRBJ2-3
CDR3aa: CASSLEVLGTDTQYF
CDR3nt: TGTGCCAGCAGCTTAGAGGTCCTAGGCACAGATACGCAGTATTTT

d_gene: .
abundance: .
v_gene: TRBV13
j_gene: TRBJ2-5
CDR3aa: CASSFLGTAQETQYF
CDR3nt: TGTGCCAGCAGCTTTTTAGGCACAGCCCAAGAGACCCAGTACTTC